This T cell receptor (beta chain) stems from a study of T-cell reconstitution after alpha-beta-depleted transplantation in children. During its preparation, the TCRbeta library received unique molecular identifiers. TCRdb reprocessed the PCR reads with MiXCR, giving one entry per CDR3 protein. The table includes under 350,000 distinct CDR3 sequences, 9.9% detected once. Trimming cost V 6 bases and J 1 base, with 13 bases left between them. Per germline, CDR1 DFQATT and CDR2 SNEGSKA (reference sequence). The CDR3 has 15 amino acids. This chain links TRBV20-1 with TRBJ2-6, with TRBD2 as a possible D gene (7 bases). This receptor was taken from a human donor who donated a stem cell graft to a child with SCID. The material was PBMCs from the stem cell graft donor, obtained from the stem cell graft. This CDR3 is CSADGGASGANVLTF. CDR3 bases: TGCAGTGCCGATGGGGGGGCTTCTGGGGCCAACGTCCTGACTTTC.